This T cell receptor beta chain is drawn from a study of blood T cells in healthy people across ages. Study-level findings and limits: The study found TCR beta diversity correlated strongly with naive T cell percentage. Long-lived donors had more naive CD4+ cells and higher diversity than aged donors. It was held that the diversity estimates obtained from one million T cells were underestimates.

Note on this clonotype: Antigen: not known.

PCR was performed a second time for about 7 to 11 cycles using a sample-barcoded 5' primer and a J-beta primer mix. One entry per CDR3 protein, called by TCRdb with MiXCR from the 5' RACE reads. The table lists approximately 2,000,000 distinct CDR3 sequences, approximately 40% of them singletons. This CDR3 is built from 13 residues. Trimming left V 0 bases short and J 3 bases short, with 8 bases between. Looked up from germline, CDR1 is GTSNPN and CDR2 is SVGIG (reference sequence). The source of this sequence is a human donor in good health. The gene calls are TRBV30 and TRBJ1-1; D gene unclear. Sequenced input: blood. CDR3 region: CAWSVLSDTEAFF. DNA for the CDR3: TGTGCCTGGAGTGTACTCAGTGACACTGAAGCTTTCTTT.